This record covers a single T cell receptor beta chain. The germline CDR1 and CDR2 sequences are MDHEN and SYDVKM. V shed 7 bases, J shed 4 bases, and the junction held 9 bases outside the gene matches. This CDR3 spans 14 amino acids. 60 Vbeta and 13 Jbeta primers were used in PCR. The repertoire was sequenced with immunoSEQ multiplex PCR; TCRdb's copy has only in-frame clones and lacks some. The table lists some 120,000 clones, about four fifths of them singletons. This sample stems from a study of cytomegalovirus exposure and HLA in healthy donors. The TCR sequence derives from a man between 18 and 29 years old in good health and CMV-seronegative. Sample: PBMCs. The V gene is TRBV28, the J gene TRBJ2-5; 7 bases agree with TRBD1. The CDR3 nucleotides read TGTGCCAGCAAGGCAGGGGGTTGGGTAGAGACCCAGTACTTC. It translates to CASKAGGWVETQYF. The entire variable domain, with the rest obtained from reference TRBV28 and TRBJ2-5, is as follows: DVKVTQSSRYLVKRTGEKVFLECVQDMDHENMFWYRQDPGLGLRLIYFSYDVKMKEKGDIPEGYSVSREKKERFSLILESASTNQTSMYLCASKAGGWVETQYFGPGTRLLVL.